One and the same sample provided the 23 T cell receptor beta chains below, sequenced in a study of cytomegalovirus exposure and HLA in healthy donors. PCR primers comprised 60 Vbeta and 13 Jbeta primers. Data came from immunoSEQ multiplex PCR; TCRdb stores just in-frame clones and leaves some out. The table has around 88,000 clones, approximately 81% seen once. The sample taken for sequencing was PBMCs. These receptors originate from a woman between 35 and 50 years old in good health and CMV-seropositive.

This chain connects TRBV2 to TRBJ1-6; tentative D call: TRBD1 (5 bases). This CDR3 is built from 14 residues. V gave up 3 bases and J gave up 9 bases, with 12 bases separating them. Per the germline V gene, CDR1 is SNHLY and CDR2 is FYNNEI. The CDR3 DNA reads TGTGCCAGCAGTGAGATGGACACGGTTTCACCCCTCCACTTT. It codes for CASSEMDTVSPLHF.

The rearrangement joins TRBV5-4 to TRBJ2-1; TRBD2 agrees at 10 bases. V shed 4 bases and J 10 bases; nucleotides not matched to a gene: 11. CDR3 length: 15 residues. Germline CDR1 and CDR2: SGHNT and YYREEE (reference sequence). CDR3 residues: CASSIGLADLREQFF. CDR3 bases: TGTGCCAGCAGCATCGGACTAGCGGACCTCAGGGAGCAGTTCTTC.

The gene calls are TRBV7-2 and TRBJ1-5; the D gene is possibly TRBD1 (6 bases). Trimming removed 5 bases at V and 9 bases at J, with 11 bases between. CDR3 length: 12 residues. Germline CDR1 SGHTA, CDR2 FQGNSA. DNA for the CDR3: TGTGCCAGCAGCCTCGAACAGGGGCCCCAGCATTTT. Its translation: CASSLEQGPQHF.

The rearrangement joins TRBV7-9 to TRBJ2-7, with 7 positions matching TRBD2. The CDR3 runs to 12 residues. The germline V gene encodes CDR1 SEHNR and CDR2 FQNEAQ (reference sequence). J lost 7 bases, V lost 5 bases, and 5 bases had no gene match. The CDR3 protein is CASSASGEEQYF. DNA of the CDR3: TGTGCCAGCAGCGCTAGCGGTGAAGAGCAGTACTTC.

This sequence joins TRBV2 and TRBJ2-1; the D gene is possibly TRBD1 (5 bases). CDR3 length: 15 amino acids. The germline CDR1 and CDR2 sequences are SNHLY and FYNNEI. V lost 9 bases and J lost 8, with 23 bases in between. The CDR3 region is CASYAYSRGWDEQFF. The DNA for the CDR3 is TGTGCCAGTTACGCATACAGTAGGGGTTGGGATGAGCAGTTCTTC.

The chain recombines TRBV4-1 with TRBJ2-5; 8 bases are a match to TRBD2. With 1 base clipped from V and 3 bases from J, the junction kept 1 base outside the gene matches. Germline loops: CDR1 MGHRA, CDR2 YSYEKL. This CDR3 is built from 14 residues. CDR3 coding DNA: TGCGCCAGCAGCCAAGTTAGCGGGAAAGAGACCCAGTACTTC. Amino acids: CASSQVSGKETQYF.

This rearrangement joins TRBV28 to TRBJ2-1; D remains ambiguous. CDR1 MDHEN and CDR2 SYDVKM come from the germline V gene. Trimming cost V 5 bases and J 3 bases, with 14 bases left between them. CDR3 length: 15 residues. The CDR3 nucleotides are TGTGCCAGCAGTCGCAGAGGTGGCCACTACAATGAGCAGTTCTTC. This sequence encodes CASSRRGGHYNEQFF.

The V gene is TRBV7-2, the J gene TRBJ2-5; TRBD2 is a possible D gene (7 bases). CDR1 and CDR2 from the germline V gene are SGHTA and FQGNSA. V was trimmed by 1 base and J by 1 base, leaving 16 bases between them. The CDR3 extends over 17 amino acids. CDR3 in amino acids: CASSLGIGGGSQETQYF. CDR3 sequence (DNA): TGTGCCAGCAGCTTAGGGATCGGGGGCGGGAGCCAAGAGACCCAGTACTTC.

The chain couples TRBV7-2 to TRBJ2-1; D possibly corresponds to TRBD1 (6 bases). The ends were cut back, 6 bases at V and 5 bases at J, with 17 bases in the middle. Germline lookup yields CDR1 SGHTA and CDR2 FQGNSA. The CDR3 has 15 amino acids. The CDR3 nucleotides are TGTGCCAGCAGGAAAGGGGGTTGGGATAACAATGAGCAGTTCTTC. Protein: CASRKGGWDNNEQFF.

The chain links TRBV2 to TRBJ2-7; 10 bases are shared with TRBD2. V was clipped by 0 bases and J by 8 bases; unmatched bases: 10. Germline CDR1 and CDR2: SNHLY and FYNNEI. This CDR3 has 16 residues. This CDR3 reads CASSEAGAGGPEKQYF. CDR3 coding DNA: TGTGCCAGCAGTGAAGCGGGAGCGGGAGGGCCTGAGAAGCAGTACTTC.

This chain connects TRBV6-4 to TRBJ2-2; D remains ambiguous. The ends were cut back, 8 bases at V and 0 bases at J, with 7 bases in the middle. In germline, CDR1 is MRHNA, CDR2 SNTAGT. The CDR3 contains 13 residues. In nucleotides, the CDR3 is TGTGCCAGCGGGCCGACGAACACCGGGGAGCTGTTTTTT. This encodes CASGPTNTGELFF.

The genes are TRBV6-5 and TRBJ1-2; no reliable D call. This CDR3 region has 16 residues. Germline V gives CDR1 MNHEY, CDR2 SVGAGI. Deletions cut 2 bases from V and 0 bases from J, with 13 bases between. Here the CDR3 reads CASSYGEGSSNYGYTF. The CDR3 nucleotides are TGTGCCAGCAGTTACGGGGAGGGAAGCTCTAACTATGGCTACACCTTC.

The chain uses TRBV10-1 and TRBJ1-6; D is undetermined. The V and J ends lost 3 bases and 0 bases respectively, with 6 bases between them. From germline, CDR1 is WNHNN and CDR2 SYGVQD (reference sequence). CDR3 length: 15 residues. CDR3 sequence (DNA): TGCGCCAGCAGTGACGGACTCTCCTATAATTCACCCCTCCACTTT. This encodes CASSDGLSYNSPLHF.

DNA for the CDR3: TGTGCCAGCAGCCTAGCGGGACAGTCGGGCTACACCTTC. This gives the protein CASSLAGQSGYTF. The chain combines TRBV11-2 with TRBJ1-2, with TRBD1 matching over 7 bases. J was trimmed by 8 bases and V by 5 bases; bases with no gene match: 8. Germline assignment: CDR1 SGHAT and CDR2 FQNNGV. The CDR3 is made up of 13 amino acids.

This chain joins TRBV19 and TRBJ2-1; TRBD1 matches 10 bases. The germline V gene has CDR1 LNHDA and CDR2 SQIVND (reference sequence). The CDR3 runs to 15 residues. The V segment lost 5 bases and the J segment 8 bases; nucleotides outside the gene matches: 9. CDR3 region: CASSPGQGFIYEQFF. CDR3 nucleotide sequence: TGTGCCAGTAGTCCGGGACAGGGGTTTATCTATGAGCAGTTCTTC.

The chain combines TRBV28 with TRBJ2-4, with 8 nucleotides matching TRBD2. Germline V CDR1 and CDR2: MDHEN, SYDVKM. The CDR3 extends over 16 amino acids. With V trimmed by 7 bases and J by 3 bases, 11 bases remained unmatched. The CDR3 region has the DNA TGTGCCAGCATCCCCGGGGGGGGATTAGGCAAAAACATTCAGTACTTC. As protein: CASIPGGGLGKNIQYF.

This rearrangement joins TRBV10-2 to TRBJ2-3; TRBD1 matches 7 bases. Germline CDR1 WSHSY, CDR2 SAAADI. V lost 4 bases, J lost 5 bases, and 9 bases stayed unmatched. The CDR3 covers 15 residues. CDR3 protein: CASSVDRVSVDTQYF. Here the CDR3 DNA reads TGCGCCAGCAGTGTTGACAGGGTCAGCGTAGATACGCAGTATTTT.

CDR3 sequence reads: CASSPLDSYTGELFF. The CDR3, as DNA: TGTGCCAGCTCACCACTAGACAGTTACACCGGGGAGCTGTTTTTT. The chain recombines TRBV18 with TRBJ2-2; a possible D gene is TRBD1 (5 bases). This CDR3 is 15 amino acids long. Germline assignment: CDR1 KGHSH and CDR2 LQKENI. V lost 1 base and J 3 bases, leaving 9 bases between the germline ends.

The CDR3 region has the DNA TGTGCCAGCAGTTTATGGGGTAGCGGAGCTTTCTACAATGAGCAGTTCTTC. Its translation is CASSLWGSGAFYNEQFF. The rearrangement links TRBV28 to TRBJ2-1; D is perhaps TRBD2 (6 bases). Germline V gene sequence: CDR1 MDHEN, CDR2 SYDVKM. V was clipped by 0 bases and J by 3 bases, with 15 bases between them. This CDR3 has 17 amino acids.

This chain links TRBV10-3 with TRBJ2-2, with D perhaps TRBD2 (6 bases). The CDR3 loop spans 16 amino acids. The germline V gene encodes CDR1 ENHRY and CDR2 SYGVKD. V lost 0 bases and J lost 2, with 10 bases in between. Written as DNA, the CDR3 is TGTGCCATCAGTGAGTCCCTAGCGATCAACACCGGGGAGCTGTTTTTT. Translating it yields CAISESLAINTGELFF.

The chain employs TRBV28 and TRBJ2-5, with 8 nucleotides matching TRBD2. The CDR3 sequence is 15 residues long. Germline assignment: CDR1 MDHEN and CDR2 SYDVKM. With V trimmed by 5 bases and J by 0 bases, 5 bases remained unmatched. The CDR3, as DNA: TGTGCCAGCAGTCGGACTAGCCGTTACCAAGAGACCCAGTACTTC. This codes for CASSRTSRYQETQYF.

The table lists this clone with a few counts. This sequence joins TRBV7-9 and TRBJ2-1; 7 nucleotides agree with TRBD2. This CDR3 spans 15 amino acids. In germline, CDR1 is SEHNR, CDR2 FQNEAQ (reference sequence). V lost 2 bases to trimming and J lost 8 bases; unmatched junction nucleotides: 9. CDR3 sequence: CASSLLAGGADEQFF. DNA of the CDR3: TGTGCCAGCAGCTTATTAGCGGGTGGGGCTGATGAGCAGTTCTTC.

The CDR3 DNA sequence: TGTGCCTGGAGTGCTAGCGGGGGGGACAATGAGCAGTTCTTC. Protein: CAWSASGGDNEQFF. The chain uses TRBV30 and TRBJ2-1, with TRBD2 matching 12 bases. V lost 1 base and J lost 5; bases outside the gene matches: 0. In germline, CDR1 is GTSNPN, CDR2 SVGIG (reference sequence). There are 14 residues in the CDR3.